This T cell receptor beta chain came from a study of blood T cell repertoires in COVID-19. Overall study: Nucleic acid was either cDNA or gDNA, and it came from T cells, B-cell-depleted T cells, or PBMCs.

The V gene lost 11 bases and the J gene lost 6 bases, with 19 bases spanning the gap. Germline lookup yields CDR1 LNHDA and CDR2 SQIVND (reference sequence). The CDR3 runs 13 residues. Assay: immunoSEQ multiplex PCR; the TCRdb copy retains only in-frame clones and omits some. The sample contains nearly 90,000 clones, about 91% of which appear only once. The sequence was obtained from a man aged 60-69 years with acute or convalescent COVID-19. Sequencing used peripheral blood. The chain has TRBV19 and TRBJ1-2; D gene unclear. In DNA form, the CDR3 reads TGTGCCGGCCGGCGGGCCAGGTCGGATGGCTACACCTTC. This gives the protein CAGRRARSDGYTF.